This T cell receptor beta chain was sequenced in a study of naive and memory T cell subsets. The study, taken as a whole, reports: There was no ground truth to check naive and memory subset results. Especially in CD8 cells, naive repertoires contained a few larger clonotypes, possibly CD45RA-re-expressing memory cells.

Both TRBC1 and TRBC2 were covered by a beta constant-region primer of two equimolar oligonucleotides. Nested alpha and beta constant-region primers with the SP2 primer drove four PCR rounds on ligated cDNA. Ligation attached a single-stranded oligonucleotide with a 12-nucleotide UMI and the SP2 primer to the cDNA 3' end. MiXCR, run by TCRdb on the UMI-ligation and nested PCR reads, gives a single entry per CDR3 protein. The table has under 150,000 distinct CDR3 sequences, 15% to 25% seen once. The germline V gene has CDR1 MGHRA and CDR2 YSYEKL. Between the trimmed V and J ends, which lost 6 bases and 4 bases, there was a span of 12 bases. The CDR3 is made up of 13 amino acids. About this clonotype itself: Its antigen remains unidentified.

The receptor comes from a human donor in good health. Material for sequencing was naive CD8+ T cells from blood. The chain recombines TRBV4-1 with TRBJ1-1, with D possibly matching TRBD1 (5 bases). The CDR3 protein is CASSPGSGTEAFF. CDR3 DNA sequence: TGCGCCAGCAGTCCAGGGAGCGGCACTGAAGCTTTCTTT.